The sequence of this T cell receptor beta chain was determined in a study of shared clonotypes between healthy human individuals. Study context: CD4 naive and memory got three plates each, CD8 naive two, CD8 memory one.

Study-wide results and limits: Sampling was confined to blood; repertoires within tissues likely differ. Naive CD4 clonotypes were shared across several donors at 4% to 5%. Clonotypes not shared had lower generation probabilities than those common to all four donors.

Method: immunoSEQ multiplex PCR; TCRdb's copy keeps in-frame clones and lacks some. This table has over 2 million clones, just under 95% appearing once. A remark on this clone: The antigen remains unidentified.

This TCR was recovered from a man aged 18 to 29 in good health. Some clones in this sample may be carry-over from other donors' samples. Material: naive CD4+ T cells from PBMCs. Subset described: CD45RA+ positively selected.

The CDR3 spells CASIQQGRTGELFF. Here the CDR3 DNA reads TGTGCCAGCATCCAACAGGGAAGGACCGGGGAGCTGTTTTTT. The gene calls are TRBV27 and TRBJ2-2; tentatively, D is TRBD1 (6 bases). Trimming shortened V by 7 bases and J by 5 bases, and 14 bases separated the two germline ends. The V gene's germline CDR1 is MNHEY and CDR2 SMNVEV (reference sequence). The CDR3 is made up of 14 amino acids.